The 19 T cell receptor beta chains listed next were all sequenced from one sample in a study of immune evolution from preneoplasia to lung adenocarcinoma (dated by TCRdb to about 2021). Libraries were constructed by the immunoSEQ multiplex PCR assay. TCRdb limited this immuneACCESS table to in-frame rearrangements with V and J called. A share of clones is missing; checked studies link under half to unresolved V genes, and the rest is unexplained. The sample table records approximately 6,900 clones; more than 75% of these occur just once. The ten biggest clones cover around 8% of the sample. The material sequenced was FFPE lung adenocarcinoma in situ tissue. The meaning of the sample's cell subset or site label: preinvasive adenocarcinoma in situ (AIS). The receptor source for this set is a donor at least 70 years old with lung adenocarcinoma.

The chain has TRBV11-3 and TRBJ1-6; D remains unclear. CDR3 length: 11 amino acids. Germline CDR1 and CDR2: SGHNT and YENEEA. The V end was cut by 5 bases, the J end by 14 bases, with 10 bases between. The CDR3 spells CASSMGVALHF. CDR3 nucleotides: TGTGCCAGCAGCATGGGAGTCGCCCTCCACTTT.

The chain is built from TRBV11-1 and TRBJ1-4, with 7 positions matching TRBD1. The CDR3 loop spans 16 amino acids. Germline assignment: CDR1 SGHAT and CDR2 FQDESV (reference sequence). The V segment lost 5 bases and the J segment 3 bases; nucleotides outside the gene matches: 9. The CDR3: CASSVGGGTANEKLFF. CDR3 in DNA: TGTGCCAGCAGCGTAGGAGGCGGGACAGCTAATGAAAAACTGTTTTTT.

The chain employs TRBV5-4 and TRBJ1-6; D might be TRBD1 (6 bases). Per the germline V gene, CDR1 is SGHNT and CDR2 is YYREEE (reference sequence). Trimming took off 4 bases at V and 10 bases at J, with 21 bases between the two ends. There are 16 residues in the CDR3. The CDR3 nucleotides read TGTGCCAGCAGCACTGGAGGGCAGGGGAACAAATCACCCCTCCACTTT. This encodes CASSTGGQGNKSPLHF.

The chain recombines TRBV6-1 with TRBJ1-5, with 9 bases fitting TRBD1. The CDR3 has 13 residues. The V segment lost 6 bases and the J segment 10 bases; nucleotides outside the gene matches: 7. The germline gives CDR1 MNHNS, CDR2 SASEGT. The CDR3 DNA reads TGTGCCAGCAGCTCCGGGACAGGGAACCCCCAGCATTTT. This gives the protein CASSSGTGNPQHF.

The chain joins TRBV6-5 to TRBJ2-3, with D perhaps matching TRBD1 (6 bases). V gave up 7 bases and J gave up 2 bases, with 13 bases separating them. CDR1 is MNHEY, CDR2 SVGAGI, per germline. CDR3 length: 14 residues. CDR3 DNA sequence: TGTGCCAGCAAGACAGGCACCTACACAGATACGCAGTATTTT. This gives the protein CASKTGTYTDTQYF.

The V gene is TRBV5-1, the J gene TRBJ1-1; 7 bases align to TRBD1. The CDR3 has 16 residues. Germline trimming cut 3 bases from V and 7 bases from J; bases unmatched to any gene: 15. Germline V gene lookup returns CDR1 SGHRS and CDR2 YFSETQ. CDR3 residues: CASSWADSSDRDEAFF. In DNA, the CDR3 is TGCGCCAGCAGCTGGGCTGACTCCTCCGACAGGGATGAAGCTTTCTTT.

V and J are TRBV9 and TRBJ2-3; 7 nucleotides align to TRBD2. V dropped 0 bases and J dropped 4; count of bases not matched to a gene: 11. This CDR3 contains 17 residues. Germline values: CDR1 SGDLS, CDR2 YYNGEE. CDR3 nucleotide sequence: TGTGCCAGCAGCGTAGGGGGCGGGAGTGAGTTGGCAGATACGCAGTATTTT. Residues: CASSVGGGSELADTQYF.

This sequence joins TRBV29-1 and TRBJ1-2, with a possible D match to TRBD1 (5 bases). Germline CDR1 SQVTM, CDR2 ANQGSEA. The CDR3 length is 14 residues. Trimming took 0 bases from V and 4 from J, leaving 12 bases between them. The CDR3 nucleotides read TGCAGCGTTGAAGAGGCAGGGTTATTCTATGGCTACACCTTC. Translated, it gives CSVEEAGLFYGYTF.

The chain has TRBV18 and TRBJ1-2; D call uncertain. Deletions cut 3 bases from V and 9 bases from J, with 17 bases between. The CDR3 consists of 14 residues. CDR1 KGHSH and CDR2 LQKENI come from the germline V gene. The CDR3 coding sequence is TGTGCCAGCTCACCCCCTTTGGAACCTTGGAGCTACACCTTC. This codes for CASSPPLEPWSYTF. Full variable domain (missing parts from reference TRBV18 and TRBJ1-2): NAGVMQNPRHLVRRRGQEARLRCSPMKGHSHVYWYRQLPEEGLKFMVYLQKENIIDESGMPKERFSAEFPKEGPSILRIQQVVRGDSAAYFCASSPPLEPWSYTFGSGTRLTVV.

The chain employs TRBV7-3 and TRBJ1-1; weak D call: TRBD1 (5 bases). The CDR3 has 13 residues. The ends were cut back, 5 bases at V and 6 bases at J, with 13 bases in the middle. The V gene's germline CDR1 is SGHTA and CDR2 FQGTGA. The CDR3 DNA sequence: TGTGCCAGCAGCCGAGACGTACAGGCTGAAGCTTTCTTT. It specifies CASSRDVQAEAFF.

By share of the sample, this clone is medium-sized. The chain uses TRBV1 and TRBJ2-7; TRBD1 is the table's D call, not checked against the DNA. TRBV1 is designated a pseudogene. The CDR3 sequence is 13 residues long. CDR3 loop: CTSGPVQDYEQYF. In DNA, the CDR3 is TGCACCAGCGGTCCGGTACAGGACTACGAGCAGTACTTC.

The V call is TRBV14, the J call TRBJ2-3; D is undetermined. Trimming took 4 bases from V and 5 from J, leaving 13 bases between them. Germline V gene sequence: CDR1 SGHDN, CDR2 FVKESK. CDR3 length: 14 amino acids. The CDR3 reads CASSLQVVGDTQYF. CDR3 coding DNA: TGTGCCAGCAGCCTCCAGGTGGTTGGAGATACGCAGTATTTT.

This clone was observed a few times. The chain is built from TRBV11-3 and TRBJ2-2; D possibly corresponds to TRBD1 (5 bases). The CDR3 has 14 amino acids. Germline V gene sequence: CDR1 SGHNT, CDR2 YENEEA. V gave up 1 base and J gave up 3 bases, with 6 bases separating them. CDR3 nucleotide sequence: TGTGCCAGCAGCTTAGTAGGGGACACCGGGGAGCTGTTTTTT. Translated, it gives CASSLVGDTGELFF.

V usage is TRBV7-2 and J usage is TRBJ1-1; no clear D gene. V dropped 5 bases and J dropped 2 bases, with 9 bases sitting between them. The CDR3 spans 13 residues. Germline V CDR1 and CDR2: SGHTA, FQGNSA. DNA for the CDR3: TGTGCCAGCAGCACCGGCCCCAACACTGAAGCTTTCTTT. Encoded protein: CASSTGPNTEAFF.

The DNA for the CDR3 is TGTGCCAGCAGTGACTCTGCACCCGACGGGGCCAATGAGCAGTTCTTC. It is translated as CASSDSAPDGANEQFF. This sequence joins TRBV6-4 and TRBJ2-1; TRBD1 or TRBD2 may be the D gene (5 bases each). V lost 0 bases to trimming and J lost 6 bases, with 15 bases between them. The CDR3 covers 16 residues. Germline V gene sequence: CDR1 MRHNA, CDR2 SNTAGT.

The chain couples TRBV29-1 to TRBJ2-5; 12 bases align to TRBD2. The CDR3 spans 16 residues. Looked up from germline, CDR1 is SQVTM and CDR2 is ANQGSEA. Losses at the gene ends were 4 bases for V and 2 bases for J; bases not matched to a gene: 8. CDR3 coding DNA: TGCAGCGTTGTTCCCCCCGGACTAGCGGGGCAAGAGACCCAGTACTTC. It codes for CSVVPPGLAGQETQYF.

The chain links TRBV4-2 to TRBJ2-7; D call uncertain. The CDR3 covers 16 residues. Germline V gene sequence: CDR1 LGHNA, CDR2 YNFKEQ. V was shortened by 2 bases and J by 0 bases, with 14 bases between the two germline ends. The CDR3 coding sequence is TGTGCCAGCAGCCAACACCCCGAACCTAGCTCCTACGAGCAGTACTTC. It translates to CASSQHPEPSSYEQYF.

V and J are TRBV5-4 and TRBJ2-5, with D possibly called TRBD1 or TRBD2 (5 bases each). Trimming shortened V by 3 bases and J by 5 bases, and 5 bases separated the two germline ends. The germline CDR1 and CDR2 sequences are SGHNT and YYREEE (reference sequence). This CDR3 comprises 11 residues. The CDR3 reads CASSWGETQYF. Here the CDR3 DNA reads TGTGCCAGCAGCTGGGGGGAGACCCAGTACTTC.

In DNA, the CDR3 is TGCGCCAGCAGCTTGGCCACGCAGCGGGGAGGGGAGACCCAGTACTTC. As protein: CASSLATQRGGETQYF. The V and J genes are TRBV5-1 and TRBJ2-5; 7 bases map to TRBD2. The V gene end was trimmed by 0 bases and the J gene end by 5 bases; junction bases not matched to a gene: 10. Germline V gene sequence: CDR1 SGHRS, CDR2 YFSETQ. This CDR3 is 16 amino acids long.